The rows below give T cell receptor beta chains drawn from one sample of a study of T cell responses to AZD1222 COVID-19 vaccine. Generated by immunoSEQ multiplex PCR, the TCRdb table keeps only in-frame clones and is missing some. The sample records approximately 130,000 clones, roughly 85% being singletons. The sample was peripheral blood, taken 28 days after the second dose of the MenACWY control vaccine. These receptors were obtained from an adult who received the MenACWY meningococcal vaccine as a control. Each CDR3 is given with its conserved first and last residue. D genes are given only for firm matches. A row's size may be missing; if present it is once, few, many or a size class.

CDR3: CSVEKGSNTEAFF
DNA: TGCAGCGTTGAAAAGGGCTCGAACACTGAAGCTTTCTTT
size: -
V: TRBV29-1
J: TRBJ1-1
D: -
length: 13

CDR3: CASSVMGGANVLTF
DNA: TGTGCCAGCAGCGTAATGGGTGGGGCCAACGTCCTGACTTTC
size: -
V: TRBV7-2
J: TRBJ2-6
D: -
length: 14

CDR3: CASSSHQGARDTQYF
DNA: TGTGCCAGCAGCTCCCATCAGGGGGCCAGAGATACGCAGTATTTT
size: -
V: TRBV5-6
J: TRBJ2-3
D: TRBD1
length: 15

CDR3: CAISESRTLANYNEQFF
DNA: TGTGCCATCAGTGAGTCTAGGACATTGGCCAACTACAATGAGCAGTTCTTC
size: -
V: TRBV10-3
J: TRBJ2-1
D: -
length: 17

CDR3: CASSLASSSYGYTF
DNA: TGTGCCAGCAGCTTAGCGTCCAGCAGCTATGGCTACACCTTC
size: -
V: TRBV7-9
J: TRBJ1-2
D: -
length: 14

CDR3: CASSHGTGVNYGYTF
DNA: TGCGCCAGCAGCCATGGGACAGGAGTAAACTATGGCTACACCTTC
size: -
V: TRBV4-3
J: TRBJ1-2
D: TRBD1
length: 15

CDR3: CASSDWGGPGANVLTF
DNA: TGTGCCAGCAGCGACTGGGGGGGGCCTGGGGCCAACGTCCTGACTTTC
size: once
V: TRBV11-2
J: TRBJ2-6
D: -
length: 16

CDR3: CASSTGSGNTIYF
DNA: TGTGCCAGCAGCACAGGGTCCGGAAACACCATATATTTT
size: -
V: TRBV11-3
J: TRBJ1-3
D: -
length: 13

CDR3: CASKSGGGANVLTF
DNA: TGTGCCAGCAAATCCGGGGGAGGGGCCAACGTCCTGACTTTC
size: once
V: TRBV28
J: TRBJ2-6
D: -
length: 14

CDR3: CASSYLGGQPQHF
DNA: TGTGCCAGCAGTTACCTAGGGGGTCAGCCCCAGCATTTT
size: -
V: TRBV12-3/TRBV12-4
J: TRBJ1-5
D: -
length: 13

CDR3: CASCRGLGQPQHF
DNA: TGTGCCAGCTGCAGGGGGCTCGGTCAGCCCCAGCATTTT
size: -
V: TRBV6-5
J: TRBJ1-5
D: TRBD1
length: 13

CDR3: CASSYGRTAYGYTF
DNA: TGTGCCAGCAGTTACGGTCGGACAGCCTATGGCTACACCTTC
size: -
V: TRBV6-5
J: TRBJ1-2
D: -
length: 14

CDR3: CASSLSGVANEKLFF
DNA: TGCGCCAGCAGCTTGAGTGGTGTGGCTAATGAAAAACTGTTTTTT
size: -
V: TRBV5-1
J: TRBJ1-4
D: -
length: 15

CDR3: CAISPFMGRSGNTIYF
DNA: TGTGCCATCAGCCCTTTTATGGGACGCTCTGGAAACACCATATATTTT
size: -
V: TRBV10-3
J: TRBJ1-3
D: -
length: 16

CDR3: CAWSVRGASGNTIYF
DNA: TGTGCCTGGAGTGTACGGGGGGCCTCTGGAAACACCATATATTTT
size: -
V: TRBV30
J: TRBJ1-3
D: -
length: 15

CDR3: CASSFPSVQRGPNYGYTF
DNA: TGTGCCAGCAGCTTTCCATCCGTCCAACGGGGACCCAACTATGGCTACACCTTC
size: once
V: TRBV5-8
J: TRBJ1-2
D: -
length: 18

CDR3: CASSLGLAGEVPDEQFF
DNA: TGCGCCAGCAGCTTGGGACTAGCGGGAGAAGTACCGGATGAGCAGTTCTTC
size: -
V: TRBV5-1
J: TRBJ2-1
D: TRBD2
length: 17

CDR3: CASSRTGPNYGYTF
DNA: TGTGCCAGCAGTCGGACAGGGCCGAACTATGGCTACACCTTC
size: -
V: TRBV6-2/TRBV6-3
J: TRBJ1-2
D: TRBD1
length: 14

CDR3: CASSLAGWGNQPQHF
DNA: TGTGCCAGCAGCTTGGCAGGTTGGGGCAATCAGCCCCAGCATTTT
size: -
V: TRBV5-6
J: TRBJ1-5
D: -
length: 15

CDR3: CASSPGQGATNEKLFF
DNA: TGTGCCAGCTCCCCAGGACAGGGGGCGACTAATGAAAAACTGTTTTTT
size: once
V: TRBV18
J: TRBJ1-4
D: TRBD1
length: 16

CDR3: CSVVISGNTIYF
DNA: TGCAGCGTTGTCATCTCTGGAAACACCATATATTTT
size: -
V: TRBV29-1
J: TRBJ1-3
D: -
length: 12

CDR3: CASRGGGEVAGNTIYF
DNA: TGTGCCAGCAGGGGAGGAGGGGAAGTCGCCGGAAACACCATATATTTT
size: -
V: TRBV7-2
J: TRBJ1-3
D: -
length: 16

CDR3: CASSQAWPEGSYGYTF
DNA: TGCGCCAGCAGCCAAGCGTGGCCGGAGGGCAGTTATGGCTACACCTTC
size: many
V: TRBV4-1
J: TRBJ1-2
D: -
length: 16

CDR3: CASRGAGYGYTF
DNA: TGTGCCAGCAGAGGGGCGGGCTATGGCTACACCTTC
size: -
V: TRBV28
J: TRBJ1-2
D: -
length: 12

CDR3: CASSPGQGLLAEAFF
DNA: TGTGCCAGCAGTCCGGGACAGGGACTCTTGGCTGAAGCTTTCTTT
size: once
V: TRBV28
J: TRBJ1-1
D: TRBD1
length: 15

CDR3: CATSRDDPKYGELFF
DNA: TGTGCCACCAGCAGAGATGACCCGAAATACGGGGAGCTGTTTTTT
size: -
V: TRBV15
J: TRBJ2-2
D: -
length: 15

CDR3: CASSLGRGHGYEQYF
DNA: TGCGCCAGCAGCTTGGGCAGGGGGCATGGGTACGAGCAGTACTTC
size: few
V: TRBV5-1
J: TRBJ2-7
D: TRBD1
length: 15

CDR3: CASSLSGYQGQPQHF
DNA: TGTGCCAGCAGTTTATCAGGGTATCAGGGTCAGCCCCAGCATTTT
size: -
V: TRBV27
J: TRBJ1-5
D: -
length: 15

CDR3: CASSPGARLDYGYTF
DNA: TGTGCCAGCAGCCCGGGGGCCAGGCTCGACTATGGCTACACCTTC
size: few
V: TRBV5-5
J: TRBJ1-2
D: -
length: 15

CDR3: CASSGRDRGDYEQYF
DNA: TGTGCCAGTAGTGGGCGGGACAGGGGGGACTACGAGCAGTACTTC
size: once
V: TRBV19
J: TRBJ2-7
D: TRBD1
length: 15

CDR3: CASSVRQGLREQFF
DNA: TGTGCCAGCAGTGTAAGGCAGGGGCTCCGGGAGCAGTTCTTC
size: once
V: TRBV2
J: TRBJ2-1
D: -
length: 14

CDR3: CASSKQGARNTIYF
DNA: TGTGCCAGCAGCAAACAGGGGGCGAGAAACACCATATATTTT
size: -
V: TRBV28
J: TRBJ1-3
D: TRBD1
length: 14

CDR3: CATSRPTGITNEKLFF
DNA: TGTGCCACCAGCAGACCTACAGGGATCACTAATGAAAAACTGTTTTTT
size: -
V: TRBV15
J: TRBJ1-4
D: -
length: 16

CDR3: CASSQSPETQYF
DNA: TGTGCCAGCAGCCAATCCCCAGAGACCCAGTACTTC
size: once
V: TRBV3-1/TRBV3-2
J: TRBJ2-5
D: -
length: 12

CDR3: CASRSLLGYTNYGYTF
DNA: TGTGCCAGCAGATCACTCCTCGGGTATACTAACTATGGCTACACCTTC
size: -
V: TRBV28
J: TRBJ1-2
D: -
length: 16

CDR3: CASSVGGTFYGYTF
DNA: TGTGCCAGCAGCGTAGGTGGGACCTTCTATGGCTACACCTTC
size: -
V: TRBV9
J: TRBJ1-2
D: -
length: 14

CDR3: CASSLGLAGVYEQYF
DNA: TGTGCCAGCAGCTTAGGACTAGCGGGAGTCTACGAGCAGTACTTC
size: -
V: TRBV7-8
J: TRBJ2-7
D: TRBD2
length: 15

CDR3: CASSLTVGTGDNSPLHF
DNA: TGCGCCAGCAGCTTGACGGTGGGGACGGGGGATAATTCACCCCTCCACTTT
size: once
V: TRBV5-1
J: TRBJ1-6
D: -
length: 17

CDR3: CSARDPYYTF
DNA: TGCAGTGCTAGAGATCCTTACTACACCTTC
size: few
V: TRBV20-1
J: TRBJ1-2
D: -
length: 10

CDR3: CAWTDTYEQYF
DNA: TGTGCCTGGACAGATACCTACGAGCAGTACTTC
size: -
V: TRBV30
J: TRBJ2-7
D: -
length: 11

CDR3: CASSNGPRREQYF
DNA: TGTGCCAGCAGTAATGGCCCGCGGCGCGAGCAGTACTTC
size: -
V: TRBV12-3/TRBV12-4
J: TRBJ2-7
D: -
length: 13

CDR3: CASSRGVNYGYTF
DNA: TGTGCCAGCAGTCGCGGGGTGAACTATGGCTACACCTTC
size: -
V: TRBV28
J: TRBJ1-2
D: -
length: 13

CDR3: CASSLNRGAEAEQYF
DNA: TGTGCCAGCAGCTTAAACCGGGGGGCTGAGGCCGAGCAGTACTTC
size: -
V: TRBV7-9
J: TRBJ2-7
D: -
length: 15

CDR3: CASSEMASGRIHEQYF
DNA: TGTGCCAGCAGCGAGATGGCTAGCGGGAGGATCCACGAGCAGTACTTC
size: -
V: TRBV7-6
J: TRBJ2-7
D: TRBD2
length: 16

CDR3: CASSLSGSYNSPLHF
DNA: TGTGCCAGCAGCTTATCCGGCTCCTATAATTCACCCCTCCACTTT
size: -
V: TRBV5-8
J: TRBJ1-6
D: -
length: 15

CDR3: CASSMGPSSVAFF
DNA: TGTGCCAGCAGCATGGGACCTTCCAGCGTAGCTTTCTTT
size: -
V: TRBV7-2
J: TRBJ1-1
D: -
length: 13

CDR3: CASSLILYVEAFF
DNA: TGTGCCAGCAGCTTAATTTTATACGTCGAAGCTTTCTTT
size: -
V: TRBV11-2
J: TRBJ1-1
D: -
length: 13

CDR3: CASSPDGWNTEAFF
DNA: TGCGCCAGCAGCCCGGACGGGTGGAACACTGAAGCTTTCTTT
size: -
V: TRBV5-1
J: TRBJ1-1
D: -
length: 14

CDR3: CASSTSDGGDGYTF
DNA: TGTGCCAGCAGCACCTCGGACGGGGGGGATGGCTACACCTTC
size: -
V: TRBV7-9
J: TRBJ1-2
D: -
length: 14